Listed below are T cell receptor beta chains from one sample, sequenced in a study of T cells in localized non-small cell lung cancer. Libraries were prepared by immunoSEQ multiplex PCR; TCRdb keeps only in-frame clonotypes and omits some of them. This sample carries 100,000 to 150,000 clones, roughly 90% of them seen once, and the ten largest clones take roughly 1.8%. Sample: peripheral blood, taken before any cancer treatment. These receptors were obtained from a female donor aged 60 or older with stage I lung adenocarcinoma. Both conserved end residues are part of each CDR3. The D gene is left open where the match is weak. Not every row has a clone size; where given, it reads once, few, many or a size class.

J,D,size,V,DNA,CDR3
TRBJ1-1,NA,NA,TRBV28,TGTGCCAGCAGTCGGGACAAGAACACTGAAGCTTTCTTT,CASSRDKNTEAFF
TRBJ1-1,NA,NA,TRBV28,TGTGCCAGCAGGAAAAACAGGGACACTGAAGCTTTCTTT,CASRKNRDTEAFF
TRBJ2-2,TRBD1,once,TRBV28,TGTGCCAGCAGTCGAACCGGGACAGGGGGGGCCGGGGAGCTGTTTTTT,CASSRTGTGGAGELFF
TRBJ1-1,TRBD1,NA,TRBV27,TGTGCCAGCAGTTTAAATATAGGACAGGGGAAAGCTTTCTTT,CASSLNIGQGKAFF
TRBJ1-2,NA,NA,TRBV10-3,TGTGCCATCAGTGCCCTAGGCGGTAGCTATGGCTACACCTTC,CAISALGGSYGYTF
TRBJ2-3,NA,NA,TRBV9,TGTGCCAGCAGTTGGTCAGATACGCAGTATTTT,CASSWSDTQYF
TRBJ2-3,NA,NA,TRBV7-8,TGTGCCAGCAGCTTCCGGGACGGAGGCCCTGCGGATACGCAGTATTTT,CASSFRDGGPADTQYF
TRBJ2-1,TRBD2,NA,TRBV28,TGTGCCAGCAGGGGGACTAGCGGGAAGTCCTACAATGAGCAGTTCTTC,CASRGTSGKSYNEQFF
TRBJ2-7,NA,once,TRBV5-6,TGTGCCAGCAGCTTGGCTGGGCACGGTATCTCCTACGAGCAGTACTTC,CASSLAGHGISYEQYF
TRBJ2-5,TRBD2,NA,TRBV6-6,TGTGCCAGCAGTTGGACTAGCGGGAGCAGAGAGACCCAGTACTTC,CASSWTSGSRETQYF